This TCR beta chain was retrieved from a study of CD8 T cells in ankylosing spondylitis. This clonotype was counted a few times. What it binds is unknown. General study results and limits: Matched ankylosing spondylitis synovial fluid reportedly showed significant enrichment of disease-linked clones. Within peripheral blood, clones linked to disease were CD8+ and relatively rare. Reactive arthritis synovial fluid and blood previously showed some of these motif variants. Seven to nine highly homologous variants formed a TCR beta motif that appeared characteristic of ankylosing spondylitis blood.

Trimming removed 4 bases from V and 5 bases from J, with 16 bases in between. The V gene's germline CDR1 is SGHRS and CDR2 YFSETQ. This CDR3 spans 14 amino acids. Quantitative 5'-RACE with molecular barcodes produced the TCR beta libraries. TCRdb fed the 5' RACE reads into MiXCR, producing one record per CDR3 protein. The sample lists about 800,000 distinct CDR3 sequences, roughly 12% seen once, with under 0.6% in the top ten. Specimen: blood, either unsorted or a sorted T cell fraction (not recorded which). This TCR was sampled from a male donor with ankylosing spondylitis. J is TRBJ2-7 and V is TRBV5-1, with TRBD2 as a possible D gene (5 bases). CDR3 region: CASSRSDLRDEQYF. The CDR3 DNA is TGCGCCAGCAGCAGATCGGACTTGAGGGACGAGCAGTACTTC.